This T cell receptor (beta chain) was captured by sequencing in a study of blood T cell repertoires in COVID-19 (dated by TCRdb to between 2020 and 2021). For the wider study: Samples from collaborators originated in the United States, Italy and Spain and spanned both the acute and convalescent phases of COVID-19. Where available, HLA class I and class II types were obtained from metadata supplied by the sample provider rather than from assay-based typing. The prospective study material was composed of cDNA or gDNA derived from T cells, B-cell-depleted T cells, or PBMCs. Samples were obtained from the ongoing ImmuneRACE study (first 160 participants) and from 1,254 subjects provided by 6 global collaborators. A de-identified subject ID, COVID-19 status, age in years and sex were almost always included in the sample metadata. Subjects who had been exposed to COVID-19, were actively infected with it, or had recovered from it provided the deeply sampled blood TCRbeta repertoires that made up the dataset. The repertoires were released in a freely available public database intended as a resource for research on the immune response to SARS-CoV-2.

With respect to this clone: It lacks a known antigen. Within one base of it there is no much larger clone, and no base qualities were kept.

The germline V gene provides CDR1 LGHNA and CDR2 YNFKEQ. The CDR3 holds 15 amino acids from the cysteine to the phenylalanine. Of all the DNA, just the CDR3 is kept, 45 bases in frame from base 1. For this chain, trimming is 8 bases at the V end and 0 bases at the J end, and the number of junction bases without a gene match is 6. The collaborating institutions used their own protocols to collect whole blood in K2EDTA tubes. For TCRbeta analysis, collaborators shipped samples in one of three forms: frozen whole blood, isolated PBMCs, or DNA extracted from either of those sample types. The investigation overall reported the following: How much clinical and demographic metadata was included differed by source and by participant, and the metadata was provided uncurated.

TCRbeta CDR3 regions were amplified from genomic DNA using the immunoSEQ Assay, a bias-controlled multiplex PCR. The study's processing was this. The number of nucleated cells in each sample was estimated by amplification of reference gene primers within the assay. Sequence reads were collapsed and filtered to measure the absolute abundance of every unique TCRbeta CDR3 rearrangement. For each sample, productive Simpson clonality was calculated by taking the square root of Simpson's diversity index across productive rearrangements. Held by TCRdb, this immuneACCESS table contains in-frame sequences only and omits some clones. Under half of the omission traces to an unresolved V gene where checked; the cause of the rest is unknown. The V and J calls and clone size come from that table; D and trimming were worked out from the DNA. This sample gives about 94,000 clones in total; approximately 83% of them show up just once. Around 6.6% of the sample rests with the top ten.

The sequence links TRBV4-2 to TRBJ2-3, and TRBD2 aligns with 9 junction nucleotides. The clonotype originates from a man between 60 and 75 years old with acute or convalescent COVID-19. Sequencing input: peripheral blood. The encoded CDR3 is CASRGGGASTDTQYF. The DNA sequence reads TGTGCCAGCCGGGGCGGGGGGGCCAGCACAGATACGCAGTATTTT.